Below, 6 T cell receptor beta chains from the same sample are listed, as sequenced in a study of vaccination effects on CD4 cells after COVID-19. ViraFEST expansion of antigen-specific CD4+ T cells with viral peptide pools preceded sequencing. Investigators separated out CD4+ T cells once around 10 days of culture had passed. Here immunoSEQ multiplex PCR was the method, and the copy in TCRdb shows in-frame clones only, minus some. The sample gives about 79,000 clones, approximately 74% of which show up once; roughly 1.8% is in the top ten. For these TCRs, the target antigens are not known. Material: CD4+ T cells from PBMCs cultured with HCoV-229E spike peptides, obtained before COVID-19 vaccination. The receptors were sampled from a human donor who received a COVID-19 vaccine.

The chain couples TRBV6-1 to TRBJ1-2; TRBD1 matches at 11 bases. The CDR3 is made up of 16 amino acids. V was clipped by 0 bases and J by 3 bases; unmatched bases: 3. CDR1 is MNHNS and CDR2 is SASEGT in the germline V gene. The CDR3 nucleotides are TGTGCCAGCAGTGAAGCGGGACAGGGGGGGGACTATGGCTACACCTTC. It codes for CASSEAGQGGDYGYTF.

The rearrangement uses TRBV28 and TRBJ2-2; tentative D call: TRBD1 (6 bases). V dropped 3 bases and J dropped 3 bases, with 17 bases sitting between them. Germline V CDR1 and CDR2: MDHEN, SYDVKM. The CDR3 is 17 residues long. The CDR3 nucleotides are TGTGCCAGCAGTTTGGGACACCTCAGCGTTCACACCGGGGAGCTGTTTTTT. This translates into CASSLGHLSVHTGELFF.

The CDR3 DNA reads as TGTGCCAGCAGTTTATCCCGAAAAATCGATCAGCCCCAGCATTTT. Protein sequence: CASSLSRKIDQPQHF. The chain uses TRBV27 and TRBJ1-5; D unresolved. The CDR3 loop spans 15 amino acids. Germline V gene lookup returns CDR1 MNHEY and CDR2 SMNVEV (reference sequence). V was shortened by 0 bases and J by 5 bases, with 11 bases between the two germline ends.

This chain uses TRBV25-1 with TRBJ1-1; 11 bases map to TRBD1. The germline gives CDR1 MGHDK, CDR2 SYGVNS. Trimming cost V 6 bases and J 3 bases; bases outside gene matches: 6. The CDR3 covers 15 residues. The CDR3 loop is CASSGQGATYTEAFF. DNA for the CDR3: TGTGCCAGCAGCGGACAGGGGGCCACTTACACTGAAGCTTTCTTT.

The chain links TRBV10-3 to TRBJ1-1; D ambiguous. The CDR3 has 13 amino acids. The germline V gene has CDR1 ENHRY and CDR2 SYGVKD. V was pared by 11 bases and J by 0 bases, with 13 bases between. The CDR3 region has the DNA TGTGCCGCCACAGTTGGAGTGAACACTGAAGCTTTCTTT. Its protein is CAATVGVNTEAFF.

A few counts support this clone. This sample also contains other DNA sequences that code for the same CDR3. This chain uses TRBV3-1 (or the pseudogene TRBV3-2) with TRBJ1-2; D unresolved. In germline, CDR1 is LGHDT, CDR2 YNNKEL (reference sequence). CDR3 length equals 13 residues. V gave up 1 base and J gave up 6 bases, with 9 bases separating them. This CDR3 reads CASSQVVGDGYTF. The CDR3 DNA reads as TGTGCCAGCAGCCAAGTTGTTGGAGATGGCTACACCTTC.